Following are 5 T cell receptor beta chains from one sample sequenced in a study of cytotoxic CD8 clonotypes in ibrutinib-treated CLL. Profiling relied on immunoSEQ multiplex PCR, and the TCRdb table lists in-frame clones only, not all of them. Counted here are 250,000 to 350,000 clones, around 77% occurring once; the ten biggest clones make up roughly 5.7%. The specimen was PBMCs, collected at disease progression, from a patient treated with ibrutinib. These TCRs come from a human donor with chronic lymphocytic leukemia.

J is TRBJ1-2 and V is TRBV2; D unclear. This CDR3 is built from 12 residues. The germline V and J ends were trimmed by 8 bases and 3 bases, with 10 bases remaining between them. Germline lookup yields CDR1 SNHLY and CDR2 FYNNEI. The CDR3 protein is CASLGWDYGYTF. DNA for the CDR3: TGTGCCAGCCTGGGTTGGGACTATGGCTACACCTTC.

This chain connects TRBV11-2 to TRBJ2-7, with D maybe TRBD2 (5 bases). Germline CDR1 SGHAT, CDR2 FQNNGV. The CDR3 runs 14 residues. V was cut by 2 bases and J by 0 bases, with 8 bases left in between. CDR3 sequence reads: CASSLWRSSYEQYF. The CDR3 DNA reads TGTGCCAGCAGCTTATGGAGGAGCTCCTACGAGCAGTACTTC.

J is TRBJ2-5 and V is TRBV19; TRBD1 matches at 10 bases. The CDR3 runs to 15 residues. V shed 0 bases and J 5 bases; nucleotides not matched to a gene: 3. The germline V gene encodes CDR1 LNHDA and CDR2 SQIVND (reference sequence). The CDR3 is CASSIERTGGETQYF. Written as DNA, the CDR3 is TGTGCCAGTAGTATAGAGAGGACAGGGGGGGAGACCCAGTACTTC.

V usage is TRBV10-3 and J usage is TRBJ1-1; 9 bases align to TRBD1. The CDR3 is 15 residues long. Unmatched junction bases numbered 4, after V lost 4 bases and J lost 1 base. Germline loops: CDR1 ENHRY, CDR2 SYGVKD. The CDR3 nucleotides read TGTGCCATCAGTGGACAGGGGGACAAGAACACTGAAGCTTTCTTT. Protein product: CAISGQGDKNTEAFF.

This chain links TRBV10-3 with TRBJ1-6; no reliable D call. Per germline, CDR1 ENHRY and CDR2 SYGVKD. V dropped 5 bases and J dropped 9 bases, with 11 bases sitting between them. This CDR3 has 13 amino acids. The CDR3 sequence is CAISSTDGSPLHF. CDR3 DNA: TGTGCCATCAGTTCTACAGATGGTTCACCCCTCCACTTT.